These T cell receptor beta chains were read from a single sample in a study of blood T cells in healthy people across ages. TCRdb called the 5' RACE reads again in MiXCR, with one record for every CDR3 protein. The sample has fewer than 1,000,000 distinct CDR3 sequences, under 55% seen once. The sequencing sample was made of blood. These TCRs come from a man in his sixties in good health. CDR3s include the opening cysteine and the closing phenylalanine or tryptophan. A D gene is named only where the DNA matches it firmly. Only part of the rows carry a size: once, few, many, or a class if the clone is expanded.

TRBJ2-7 | TRBV4-3 | NA | NA | CASSQDLGDGFYGQYF | TGCGCCAGCAGCCAAGATCTAGGGGATGGTTTCTACGGGCAGTACTTC
TRBJ2-5 | TRBV29-1 | NA | NA | CSVEAGFIGETQYF | TGCAGCGTTGAGGCAGGGTTCATTGGAGAGACCCAGTACTTC
TRBJ2-4 | TRBV12-3/TRBV12-4 | NA | NA | CASRAGTPRDIQYF | TGTGCCAGTCGTGCGGGGACTCCGCGGGACATTCAGTACTTC
TRBJ1-2 | TRBV25-1 | TRBD1 | few | CANPVGQGSYGYTF | TGTGCCAACCCGGTCGGACAGGGTTCCTATGGCTACACCTTC
TRBJ2-2 | TRBV29-1 | TRBD1 | few | CSVEATGAATGELFF | TGCAGCGTTGAAGCGACAGGGGCGGCCACCGGGGAGCTGTTTTTT
TRBJ1-5 | TRBV28 | TRBD1 | once | CASRDTGGNQPQHF | TGTGCCAGCAGAGACACAGGGGGCAATCAGCCCCAGCATTTT
TRBJ1-2 | TRBV19 | NA | NA | CASSPGPVNYGYTF | TGTGCCAGTAGTCCGGGACCGGTCAACTATGGCTACACCTTC
TRBJ2-1 | TRBV5-1 | TRBD2 | NA | CASSYTLTSGDYSSYNEQFF | TGCGCCAGCAGCTACACATTGACTAGCGGGGATTATAGCTCCTACAATGAGCAGTTCTTC
TRBJ2-5 | TRBV15 | NA | NA | CATSSFGQSTGYQETQYF | TGTGCCACCAGCAGCTTCGGACAATCTACAGGGTACCAAGAGACCCAGTACTTC
TRBJ1-1 | TRBV7-6 | TRBD1 | NA | CASSAHRGTEAFF | TGTGCCAGCAGCGCCCACAGGGGCACTGAAGCTTTCTTT
TRBJ1-1 | TRBV28 | NA | few | CASSEGGEEEAFF | TGTGCCAGCAGTGAAGGGGGTGAAGAAGAAGCTTTCTTT
TRBJ2-4 | TRBV21-1 | NA | NA | CASIWTSGAIAKNIQYF | TGTGCCAGCATCTGGACTAGCGGGGCTATAGCCAAAAACATTCAGTACTTC
TRBJ2-3 | TRBV5-1 | TRBD1 | few | CASSVQGASTDTQYF | TGCGCCAGCAGCGTACAGGGGGCTAGCACAGATACGCAGTATTTT
TRBJ1-1 | TRBV3-1 | NA | NA | CASSQVSSDTEAFF | TGTGCCAGCAGCCAAGTTTCCTCTGACACTGAAGCTTTCTTT
TRBJ2-1 | TRBV20-1 | NA | few | CSARGLLYNEQFF | TGCAGTGCTAGAGGTCTCTTATACAATGAGCAGTTCTTC
TRBJ1-5 | TRBV29-1 | TRBD1 | few | CAGGPPFNGNQPQHF | TGCGCAGGGGGACCCCCATTTAATGGCAATCAGCCCCAGCATTTT
TRBJ2-3 | TRBV2 | NA | NA | CASRQTAPLQYF | TGTGCCAGCAGACAAACGGCCCCACTCCAGTATTTT
TRBJ2-1 | TRBV6-6 | TRBD2 | NA | CASTFTSGATGEQFF | TGTGCCAGCACCTTTACTAGCGGGGCCACGGGTGAGCAGTTCTTC
TRBJ2-3 | TRBV30 | NA | NA | CAWTGAGDTQYF | TGTGCCTGGACAGGGGCAGGAGATACGCAGTATTTT
TRBJ2-7 | TRBV30 | NA | few | CAWSPGLASYEQYF | TGTGCCTGGAGTCCAGGGCTCGCTTCCTACGAGCAGTACTTC
TRBJ2-7 | TRBV28 | NA | NA | CASRIGQKNYEQYF | TGTGCCAGCAGGATAGGACAGAAAAACTACGAGCAGTACTTC
TRBJ2-7 | TRBV7-2 | NA | NA | CASSQDFSSYEQYF | TGTGCCAGCAGCCAGGACTTCTCCTCCTACGAGCAGTACTTC
TRBJ2-3 | TRBV18 | NA | NA | CASSPGRERSRADTQYF | TGTGCCAGCTCACCAGGAAGAGAGCGGTCTAGGGCAGATACGCAGTATTTT
TRBJ2-7 | TRBV7-2 | TRBD1 | few | CASSPRTGVSREQYF | TGTGCCAGCAGCCCCAGGACAGGGGTTTCTAGGGAGCAGTACTTC
TRBJ2-5 | TRBV20-1 | TRBD1 | NA | CSATKTGPRRETQYF | TGCAGTGCTACAAAGACAGGGCCCCGGAGGGAGACCCAGTACTTC
TRBJ2-1 | TRBV9 | TRBD2 | few | CASSVDGGGEQFF | TGTGCCAGCAGCGTAGACGGCGGGGGTGAGCAGTTCTTC
TRBJ2-3 | TRBV27 | NA | NA | CASRLTYSDTQYF | TGTGCCAGCAGGTTAACTTATTCGGATACGCAGTATTTT
TRBJ2-7 | TRBV6-1 | NA | NA | CASSGLDKTYEQYF | TGTGCCAGCAGCGGACTGGACAAGACCTACGAGCAGTACTTC
TRBJ2-7 | TRBV3-1 | TRBD1 | few | CASSATRTGVSYEQYF | TGTGCCAGCAGCGCGACCCGGACAGGGGTATCCTACGAGCAGTACTTC
TRBJ1-1 | TRBV6-1 | NA | NA | CASSLGGGVRTEAFF | TGTGCCAGCAGCCTAGGCGGGGGCGTAAGAACTGAAGCTTTCTTT
TRBJ2-1 | TRBV20-1 | TRBD2 | NA | CSARGLAFYNEQFF | TGCAGTGCCCGAGGACTAGCGTTTTACAATGAGCAGTTCTTC
TRBJ2-1 | TRBV20-1 | TRBD2 | NA | CSAARAGWNEQFF | TGCAGTGCTGCACGAGCGGGGTGGAATGAGCAGTTCTTC
TRBJ2-7 | TRBV7-9 | NA | NA | CASSTRAREQSYEQYF | TGTGCCAGCAGCACAAGGGCCCGGGAACAATCCTACGAGCAGTACTTC
TRBJ2-5 | TRBV12-3/TRBV12-4 | TRBD2 | few | CASSLSSGGEYNEQYF | TGTGCCAGCAGTTTGTCTAGCGGGGGGGAATACAATGAGCAGTACTTC
TRBJ2-5 | TRBV28 | NA | NA | CASSLLRVGKKETQYF | TGTGCCAGCAGTCTACTCAGGGTTGGTAAGAAAGAGACCCAGTACTTC
TRBJ1-2 | TRBV3-1 | NA | NA | CASSQAGRIYGYTF | TGTGCCAGCAGCCAAGCGGGACGGATCTATGGCTACACCTTC
TRBJ2-1 | TRBV5-1 | NA | NA | CASCLEVGEQFF | TGCGCCAGCTGCTTGGAAGTAGGCGAGCAGTTCTTC
TRBJ2-2 | TRBV4-3 | NA | NA | CASSQAGTDTGELFF | TGCGCCAGCAGCCAAGCCGGGACGGATACCGGGGAGCTGTTTTTT
TRBJ2-1 | TRBV2 | NA | many | CASSLLGPQYNEQFF | TGTGCCAGCAGCCTCCTAGGCCCTCAGTACAATGAGCAGTTCTTC
TRBJ2-3 | TRBV20-1 | NA | few | CSAPTGYTQYF | TGCAGTGCTCCTACGGGGTATACGCAGTATTTT
TRBJ2-7 | TRBV6-6 | TRBD1 | once | CASSETGVLYF | TGTGCCAGCAGTGAGACAGGGGTCTTGTACTTC
TRBJ2-1 | TRBV7-9 | NA | NA | CASSPPVGAKTQFF | TGTGCCAGCAGCCCCCCCGTGGGGGCGAAGACCCAGTTCTTC
TRBJ2-7 | TRBV15 | TRBD2 | few | CATSRGGGVSYEQYF | TGTGCCACCAGCAGAGGTGGGGGGGTCTCCTACGAGCAGTACTTC
TRBJ2-3 | TRBV5-1 | TRBD1 | few | CASSPLPTGADTQYF | TGCGCCAGCAGCCCTCTCCCGACAGGGGCGGATACGCAGTATTTT
TRBJ1-1 | TRBV7-9 | NA | NA | CASSPGAGIMNTEAFF | TGTGCCAGCAGCCCAGGAGCAGGGATAATGAACACTGAAGCTTTCTTT
TRBJ2-7 | TRBV7-8 | NA | few | CASSVRDTHYEQYF | TGTGCCAGCAGCGTCCGGGACACTCACTACGAGCAGTACTTC
TRBJ1-5 | TRBV2 | TRBD1 | NA | CASGDREDGPQHF | TGTGCCAGCGGGGACAGGGAGGACGGGCCCCAGCATTTT
TRBJ2-3 | TRBV29-1 | NA | few | CSARTRQGTDTQYF | TGCAGCGCTCGTACCCGACAGGGCACAGATACGCAGTATTTT
TRBJ2-7 | TRBV9 | NA | few | CASGEFNEQYF | TGTGCCAGCGGGGAATTTAACGAGCAGTACTTC
TRBJ1-6 | TRBV10-3 | NA | NA | CAISESEGRLNSPLHF | TGTGCCATCAGTGAGTCGGAGGGGAGACTTAATTCACCCCTCCACTTT
TRBJ1-2 | TRBV12-3/TRBV12-4 | TRBD1 | few | CASSFNTGDGYTF | TGTGCCAGCAGTTTTAATACAGGGGACGGCTACACCTTC
TRBJ2-2 | TRBV27 | TRBD1 | few | CASSLNRGTGELFF | TGTGCCAGCAGTTTAAACAGGGGGACCGGGGAGCTGTTTTTT